The rows below give T cell receptor beta chains drawn from one sample of a study of vaccination effects on CD4 cells after COVID-19. The antigens of these receptors remain unknown. Produced via immunoSEQ multiplex PCR; TCRdb's table is partial and in-frame only. The repertoire holds 20,000 to 25,000 clones, 74% seen once, with around 3.3% in the top ten. The sample consisted of CD4+ T cells from PBMCs cultured with SARS-CoV-2 spike peptides, taken before COVID-19 vaccination. The receptor source for this set is a human donor who received a COVID-19 vaccine. Each CDR3 is given with its conserved first and last residue. The D gene is left open where the match is weak. Size is stated for part of the rows, as once, few or many counts, or as a class when the clone is expanded.

J gene | D gene | V gene | clone size | CDR3 protein | CDR3 DNA
TRBJ1-5 | . | TRBV6-5 | once | CASRDRRLGNQPQHF | TGTGCCAGCAGGGACAGACGACTGGGCAATCAGCCCCAGCATTTT
TRBJ1-4 | TRBD1 | TRBV30 | . | CAWSRKRDSEKLFF | TGTGCCTGGAGTCGAAAAAGGGACAGCGAGAAACTGTTTTTT
TRBJ1-6 | . | TRBV3-1/TRBV3-2 | . | CASRQTNSPLHF | TGTGCCAGCAGACAGACTAATTCACCCCTCCACTTT
TRBJ2-1 | . | TRBV7-7 | medium-sized | CASSSGRTIAYNEQFF | TGTGCCAGCAGCTCGGGACGGACAATAGCCTACAATGAGCAGTTCTTC
TRBJ1-1 | . | TRBV27 | . | CASSLSSSSASFGDTEAFF | TGTGCCAGCAGTTTATCTTCTTCATCGGCATCCTTTGGGGACACTGAAGCTTTCTTT
TRBJ2-3 | TRBD2 | TRBV4-1 | . | CASSQDSAGGYTDTQYF | TGCGCCAGCAGCCAAGATTCGGCGGGGGGCTACACAGATACGCAGTATTTT
TRBJ2-1 | . | TRBV9 | . | CASDRGLSYNEQFF | TGTGCCAGCGATAGGGGACTGTCCTACAATGAGCAGTTCTTC
TRBJ2-2 | . | TRBV21-1 | . | CASSQIVGGGNTGELFF | .
TRBJ1-2 | TRBD1 | TRBV7-8 | . | CASTKDRGRTNYGYTF | TGTGCCAGCACCAAAGACAGGGGGCGAACCAACTATGGCTACACCTTC
TRBJ1-5 | TRBD1 | TRBV19 | . | CASSTGTGSGIGNQPQHF | TGTGCCAGTAGTACAGGGACAGGGTCGGGGATAGGCAATCAGCCCCAGCATTTT
TRBJ1-4 | . | TRBV11-2 | . | CASSLWSGSATNEKLFF | TGTGCCAGCAGCTTATGGAGTGGGTCTGCAACTAATGAAAAACTGTTTTTT
TRBJ2-5 | . | TRBV29-1 | . | CSVGRYQETQYF | TGCAGCGTGGGACGGTACCAAGAGACCCAGTACTTC
TRBJ1-5 | . | TRBV9 | . | CASSVGGLRDQPQHF | TGTGCCAGCAGCGTAGGCGGGCTGAGGGATCAGCCCCAGCATTTT
TRBJ2-7 | . | TRBV28 | . | CASRLNYEQYF | TGTGCCAGCAGACTTAACTACGAGCAGTACTTC
TRBJ2-7 | TRBD2 | TRBV11-3 | . | CASSLGLAGVYEQYF | TGTGCCAGCAGCTTAGGACTAGCGGGGGTCTACGAGCAGTACTTC
TRBJ1-1 | TRBD1 | TRBV19 | . | CASSNPGQGGSLSEAFF | TGTGCCAGTAGTAATCCGGGACAGGGGGGGAGTCTCTCTGAAGCTTTCTTT
TRBJ1-4 | . | TRBV5-1 | . | CASSSAGTKDEKLFF | TGCGCCAGCAGCTCCGCCGGGACAAAGGATGAAAAACTGTTTTTT
TRBJ2-5 | TRBD2 | TRBV5-1 | . | CASGPGLAGGHDRAQYF | TGCGCCAGCGGACCGGGACTAGCGGGGGGCCACGACCGGGCCCAGTACTTC
TRBJ1-2 | TRBD1 | TRBV7-6 | few | CASSLGQGGNYGYTF | TGTGCCAGCAGCTTAGGACAGGGAGGGAACTATGGCTACACCTTC
TRBJ1-5 | . | TRBV3-1/TRBV3-2 | . | CASSQGAGAVGQPQHF | TGTGCCAGCAGCCAAGGTGCAGGGGCGGTCGGTCAGCCCCAGCATTTT
TRBJ1-5 | TRBD1 | TRBV4-1 | . | CASSSPLDRGNQPQHF | TGCGCCAGCAGCTCCCCCCTCGACAGGGGCAATCAGCCCCAGCATTTT
TRBJ2-2 | . | TRBV5-1 | few | CASSNGGSTGELFF | TGCGCCAGCAGCAACGGGGGCAGCACCGGGGAGCTGTTTTTT